Listed here is a single TCR beta chain. These data originate in a study of blood T cell repertoires in COVID-19. Libraries were prepared by immunoSEQ multiplex PCR; TCRdb keeps only in-frame clonotypes and omits some of them. The sample consists of some 700,000 clones, more than 80% of them appearing once. The CDR3 extends over 15 amino acids. Per the germline V gene, CDR1 is MNHEY and CDR2 is SVGAGI. The ends lost 10 bases at V and 0 bases at J; junction bases unmatched: 10. What was sequenced was peripheral blood. The chain links TRBV6-5 to TRBJ2-3, with TRBD2 matching over 7 bases. This TCR derives from a woman aged 18-30 years with acute or convalescent COVID-19. This CDR3 is CATRRGGVSTDTQYF. CDR3 nucleotide sequence: TGTGCCACCCGGAGGGGAGGGGTTAGCACAGATACGCAGTATTTT.